These T cell receptor beta chains were read from a single sample in a study of esophageal squamous cell carcinoma under preoperative chemotherapy. TCRdb re-called the PCR reads through MiXCR, storing one row per CDR3 protein. The repertoire includes about 15,000 distinct CDR3 sequences, about three fifths of them detected once, and 53% sits in the top ten. Sampling was conducted from a patient given preoperative chemotherapy. The receptors derive from a human donor with esophageal squamous cell carcinoma. The donor label of this sample is uncertain. CDR3s include the opening cysteine and the closing phenylalanine or tryptophan. The order of the fields is D gene, J gene, V gene, clone size, CDR3 protein, CDR3 DNA. The D gene is left open where the match is weak. Clone size appears in some rows only: once, few, many, or a class for an expanded clone.

.	TRBJ2-3	TRBV6-1	.	CASSEMDSSDTQYF	TGTGCCAGCAGTGAAATGGACAGCTCAGATACGCAGTATTTT
.	TRBJ2-4	TRBV6-1	.	CASGGGRHEDTQYF	TGTGCCAGCGGAGGCGGCCGTCACGAGGACACCCAGTACTTC
TRBD2	TRBJ2-3	TRBV6-1	.	CASRRNGGGDAETQYF	TGTGCCAGCAGGCGCAACGGGGGGGGCGACGCAGAGACGCAGTACTTT
.	TRBJ2-1	TRBV6-1	.	CASSEQGGEQFF	TGTGCCAGCAGTGAGCAGGGCGGGGAGCAGTTCTTT
TRBD1	TRBJ2-7	TRBV6-1	medium-sized	CASTGPYGDRANYEQYF	TGTGCCAGCACAGGCCCTTACGGCGACAGGGCAAACTACGAGCAGTACTTC
TRBD2	TRBJ2-4	TRBV12-3/TRBV12-4	.	CASRATGGGAKDTQYF	TGTGCCAGCCGTGCTACGGGGGGGGGGGCCAAAGATACGCAGTACTTC
TRBD2	TRBJ2-1	TRBV6-1	.	CASGGLAEYNEQFF	TGTGCCAGTGGCGGACTAGCGGAATACAATGAGCAGTTCTTC
.	TRBJ2-7	TRBV6-8	.	CAGSGVGAKNTQYF	TGTGCCGGCTCGGGGGTGGGAGCCAAAAACACGCAGTACTTC
.	TRBJ2-4	TRBV10-1	.	CASSESRVSGLRAKNTQYF	TGTGCCAGCAGTGAGTCGAGGGTCTCGGGGCTGAGAGCCAAAAATACGCAGTATTTC
.	TRBJ2-5	TRBV7-9	.	CASSQEGETQYF	TGTGCCAGCAGCCAAGAAGGGGAGACCCAGTACTTC
TRBD1	TRBJ2-5	TRBV7-2	medium-sized	CASSPGPDRRETQYF	TGTGCCAGCAGCCCCGGCCCGGACAGGAGAGAGACCCAGTACTTC
TRBD1	TRBJ2-7	TRBV6-1	few	CAYGTGGASYEQYF	TGTGCCTACGGGACAGGGGGCGCTTCCTACGAGCAGTACTTC
.	TRBJ2-4	TRBV7-2	few	CASSSDRSLALNIQYF	TGTGCCAGCAGTTCGGACAGAAGCTTAGCGTTAAACATTCAGTACTTC
TRBD2	TRBJ2-1	TRBV6-1	.	CASRPIGLADNEKYF	TGTGCCAGCAGACCTATCGGACTAGCGGACAATGAGAAGTACTTC
TRBD2	TRBJ2-3	TRBV6-1	few	CASRGGGEGPTDTQYF	TGTGCCAGCAGGGGAGGTGGGGAGGGACCCACAGATACGCAGTATTTC
TRBD2	TRBJ2-3	TRBV15	.	CATSTRSGRPSGDTQYF	TGTGCCACCAGCACCCGCAGCGGGAGGCCTTCTGGAGATACGCAGTATTTT
.	TRBJ2-1	TRBV6-1	.	CASGGNEGGGPDTQYF	TGTGCCAGCGGGGGCAACGAGGGGGGCGGGCCAGATACCCAGTACTTT
.	TRBJ2-7	TRBV11-3	many	CASSLYGPNPNYEQYF	TGTGCCAGCAGCTTATATGGGCCCAACCCCAACTACGAGCAGTACTTC
.	TRBJ2-2	TRBV6-4	.	CASQLDTDTGELFF	TGTGCCAGCCAACTGGACACAGACACCGGGGAGCTGTTTTTT
TRBD2	TRBJ2-4	TRBV9	once	CASSVPGGGGKDTQYF	TGTGCGAGCAGCGTACCGGGGGGGGGGGGCAAAGACACGCAGTACTTC
.	TRBJ2-3	TRBV11-3	.	CARSHGEGPTDTQYF	TGTGCCAGGAGCCACGGGGAAGGTCCCACAGATACGCAGTACTTT
.	TRBJ2-7	TRBV11-2	once	CASSTEVRLLGNEQYF	TGTGCCAGCAGCACCGAGGTGAGACTGCTAGGCAATGAGCAGTACTTC
TRBD2	TRBJ2-2	TRBV6-4	.	CASSVLAGDDTGELFF	TGTGCCAGCAGTGTATTAGCGGGAGATGACACCGGGGAGCTGTTTTTT
.	TRBJ2-7	TRBV12-3/TRBV12-4	.	CASRTGLDYEQYF	TGTGCCAGCAGAACAGGGCTCGACTACGAGCAGTACTTC
.	TRBJ2-3	TRBV6-1	.	CASRTGQVSTDAQYF	TGTGCCAGCAGAACCGGGCAGGTGAGCACAGATGCGCAGTATTTT
TRBD1	TRBJ2-3	TRBV6-1	.	CASRGWGAGGTETQYF	TGTGCCAGCAGGGGATGGGGGGCAGGGGGCACAGAGACGCAGTATTTT
.	TRBJ1-2	TRBV7-2	.	CASSLVVNREGGYTF	TGTGCCAGCAGCTTAGTAGTAAACAGGGAGGGTGGCTACACCTTC
.	TRBJ2-7	TRBV6-1	.	CASTGMGYEQYF	TGTGCCAGCACGGGGATGGGATACGAGCAGTACTTC
.	TRBJ2-4	TRBV6-1	.	CASSVGLAKNIQYF	TGTGCCAGCAGTGTAGGGTTGGCCAAAAACATTCAGTACTTC
TRBD2	TRBJ2-1	TRBV10-3	.	CAKSGSGDTQYF	TGTGCCAAGAGTGGGAGCGGGGATACGCAGTACTTT
TRBD1	TRBJ2-1	TRBV7-9	.	CASSPPGQAYNEQFF	TGTGCCAGCAGCCCTCCGGGACAGGCTTACAATGAGCAGTTCTTC
TRBD2	TRBJ2-3	TRBV6-1	.	CASSGSGGGSATDTQFF	TGTGCCAGCAGTGGAAGCGGGGGGGGGAGCGCCACAGACACGCAGTTTTTC
.	TRBJ2-4	TRBV7-2	.	CASSAREVGAKNTQYF	TGTGCCAGCAGCGCACGGGAGGTGGGGGCCAAAAATACGCAGTATTTC
TRBD2	TRBJ2-1	TRBV7-2	.	CASSLLAGGHGEQFF	TGTGCCAGCAGCTTACTAGCGGGGGGGCATGGTGAGCAGTTTTTT
TRBD2	TRBJ2-7	TRBV7-2	few	CASNPGGTITYEQYF	TGTGCCAGCAATCCGGGGGGGACCATAACCTACGAGCAGTACTTC
TRBD2	TRBJ2-5	TRBV6-1	.	CASRRNGGGDQDTQYF	TGTGCCAGCAGGCGCAACGGGGGGGGTGACCAAGATACCCAGTATTTC
TRBD2	TRBJ2-1	TRBV10-1	many	CASSDGGTSGYNEQFF	TGCGCCAGCAGTGACGGCGGGACTAGCGGCTACAATGAGCAGTTCTTC
TRBD2	TRBJ2-1	TRBV6-5	.	CASSYGGLARVNNEQFF	TGTGCCAGCAGTTACGGAGGACTAGCTAGGGTAAACAATGAGCAGTTCTTC
TRBD2	TRBJ2-7	TRBV7-2	.	CASSSLGLAGGPREQYF	TGTGCCAGCAGCTCCCTGGGACTAGCGGGAGGCCCCAGGGAGCAGTACTTC
TRBD2	TRBJ2-1	TRBV6-1	once	CASSPTSGRAGEQFF	TGTGCCAGCAGTCCCACTAGCGGGAGGGCCGGTGAGCAGTTCTTC
.	TRBJ2-7	TRBV6-1	.	CASSEGGAPDAETQYF	TGTGCCAGCAGTGAAGGGGGGGCACCTGACGCAGAGACGCAGTACTTC
.	TRBJ2-7	TRBV6-1	.	CASSRNQVGAENTQYF	TGTGCCAGCAGTCGCAACCAGGTGGGCGCGGAAAATACGCAGTACTTC
.	TRBJ2-7	TRBV6-2/TRBV6-3	.	CVSSYSSTDTQYF	TGTGTCAGCAGTTACTCGTCAACAGATACGCAGTACTTC
TRBD1	TRBJ2-1	TRBV7-2	many	CASSAHRGPGREQFF	TGTGCCAGCAGCGCGCACAGGGGGCCTGGTCGGGAGCAGTTCTTC
.	TRBJ2-3	TRBV7-2	.	CASSVGGGKDQDTQYF	TGTGCCAGCAGCGTGGGAGGGGGCAAGGACCAAGATACGCAGTATTTT
.	TRBJ2-3	TRBV6-4	.	CASSEGQDTDTQYF	TGTGCCAGCAGTGAGGGACAAGACACAGATACGCAGTATTTT
.	TRBJ2-7	TRBV6-1	.	CASSLVGDGDYEQYF	TGTGCCAGCAGCCTTGTTGGGGACGGAGACTACGAGCAGTACTTC
.	TRBJ2-7	TRBV6-1	few	CASSVVYEQYF	TGTGCCAGCTCAGTAGTCTACGAGCAGTACTTC
TRBD2	TRBJ2-7	TRBV6-1	.	CASGPGLGANETQYF	TGTGCCAGCGGTCCGGGACTAGGGGCCAATGAGACGCAGTACTTC
TRBD1	TRBJ2-3	TRBV6-1	.	CASRRNQGDGEDTQYF	TGTGCCAGCAGGCGCAACCAGGGGGATGGGGAAGATACGCAGTATTTC
.	TRBJ2-5	TRBV6-1	many	CASRRTSAGSQETQYF	TGTGCCAGCAGACGGACAAGCGCGGGGTCCCAAGAGACCCAGTACTTC
TRBD1	TRBJ2-3	TRBV27	.	CASSPGQGRADTQYF	TGTGCCAGCAGTCCCGGACAGGGTCGAGCAGATACGCAGTATTTT